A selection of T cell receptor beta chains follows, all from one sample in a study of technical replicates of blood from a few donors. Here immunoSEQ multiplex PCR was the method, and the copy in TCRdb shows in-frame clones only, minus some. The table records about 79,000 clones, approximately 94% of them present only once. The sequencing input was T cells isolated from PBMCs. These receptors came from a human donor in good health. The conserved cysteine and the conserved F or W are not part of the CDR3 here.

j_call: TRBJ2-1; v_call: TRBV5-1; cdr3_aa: ASSLQTSGAYNEQF
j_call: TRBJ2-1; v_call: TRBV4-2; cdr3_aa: ASSPETSGYNEQF
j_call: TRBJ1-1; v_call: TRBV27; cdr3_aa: ASSSIYRDREEAF
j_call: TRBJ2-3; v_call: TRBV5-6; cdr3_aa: ASSLSLADTQY
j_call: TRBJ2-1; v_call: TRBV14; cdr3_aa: ASSQGGLGEQF
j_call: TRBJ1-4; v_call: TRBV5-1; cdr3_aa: ASSFPEAGNEKLF
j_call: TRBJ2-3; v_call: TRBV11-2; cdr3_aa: ASSRRGTDTQY
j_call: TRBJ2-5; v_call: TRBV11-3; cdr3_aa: ASSPRGETQY
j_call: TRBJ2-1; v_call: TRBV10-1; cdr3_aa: ASSEFQGAYNEQF
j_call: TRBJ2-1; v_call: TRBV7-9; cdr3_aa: ASSSTLADEQF
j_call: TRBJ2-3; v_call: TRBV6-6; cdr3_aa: ASSSLGTSEADTQY
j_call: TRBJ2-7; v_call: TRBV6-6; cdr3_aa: ASRHTGVSYEQY
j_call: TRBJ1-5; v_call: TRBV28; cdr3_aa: ASSLTGVGQPQH
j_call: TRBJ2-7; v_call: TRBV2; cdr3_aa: ASSATSYEQY
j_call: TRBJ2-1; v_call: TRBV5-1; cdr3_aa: ASSSGNPRVPNEQF
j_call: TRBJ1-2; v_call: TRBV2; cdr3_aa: ASRDTNYGYT
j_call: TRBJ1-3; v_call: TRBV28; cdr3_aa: ASSLPLGNTIY
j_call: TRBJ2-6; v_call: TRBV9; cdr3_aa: ASSSPWTGVSGANVLT
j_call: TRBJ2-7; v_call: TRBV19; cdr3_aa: ASSVGGAYEQY
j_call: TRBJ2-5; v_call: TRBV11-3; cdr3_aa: ASSSSGGRETQY
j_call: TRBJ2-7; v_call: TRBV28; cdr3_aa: ASGYTQGAYEQY
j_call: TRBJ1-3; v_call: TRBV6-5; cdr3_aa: ASRWTVGNTIY
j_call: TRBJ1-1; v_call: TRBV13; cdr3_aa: ASSLGSGGTQDF
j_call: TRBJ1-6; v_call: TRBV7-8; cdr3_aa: ASSSPRGGSPLH
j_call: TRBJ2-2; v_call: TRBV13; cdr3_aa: ASSSRTILSTGELF
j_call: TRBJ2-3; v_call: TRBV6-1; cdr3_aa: ASTLGDTTDTQY
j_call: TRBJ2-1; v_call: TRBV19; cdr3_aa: ASSVTGLFSGSSYNEQF
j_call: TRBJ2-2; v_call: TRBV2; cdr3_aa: ASIRQRGANTGELF
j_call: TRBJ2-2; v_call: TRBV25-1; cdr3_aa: ASSPTSGMSTGELF
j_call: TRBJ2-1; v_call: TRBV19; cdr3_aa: ASSIQRLMYNEQF
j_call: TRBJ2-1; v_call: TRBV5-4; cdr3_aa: ASSLAGYPSYNEQF
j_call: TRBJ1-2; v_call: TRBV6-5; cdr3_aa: ASSYSWGGSDGYT
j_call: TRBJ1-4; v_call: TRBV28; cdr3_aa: ASSIGAIANEKLF
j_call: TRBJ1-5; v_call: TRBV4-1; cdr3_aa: ASSQEGGGRQPQH
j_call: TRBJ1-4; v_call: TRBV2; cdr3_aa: ASSADTGGSEKLF
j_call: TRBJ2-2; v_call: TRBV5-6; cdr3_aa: ASSLGARGSGELF
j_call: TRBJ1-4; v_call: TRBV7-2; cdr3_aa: ASSLGQGRILI
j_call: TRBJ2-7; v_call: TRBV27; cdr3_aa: ASSLRRWDSEQY
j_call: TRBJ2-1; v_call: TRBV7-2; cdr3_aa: ASSLTRPTDEQF
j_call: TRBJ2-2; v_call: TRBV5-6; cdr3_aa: ASSLIRRGNAGELF
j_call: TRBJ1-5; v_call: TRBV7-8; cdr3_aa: ASSPRLGQPQH
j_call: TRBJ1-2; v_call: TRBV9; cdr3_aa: ASSVGTANYGYT
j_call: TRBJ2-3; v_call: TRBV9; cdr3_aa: ASSARGQSTDTQY
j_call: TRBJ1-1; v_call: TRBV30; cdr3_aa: AWSTGQGARGAF
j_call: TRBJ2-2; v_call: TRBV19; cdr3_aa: ASSPLTGELF
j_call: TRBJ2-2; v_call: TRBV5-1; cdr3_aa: ASSWRWTGELF
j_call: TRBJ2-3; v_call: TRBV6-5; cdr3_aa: ASSSLTRDTDTQY
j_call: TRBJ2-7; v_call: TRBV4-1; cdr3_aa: ASSQDSSIGEQY
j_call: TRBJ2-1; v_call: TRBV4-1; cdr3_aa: ASSEKPSPPAGGAYNEQF
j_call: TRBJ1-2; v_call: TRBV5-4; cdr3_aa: ASSPPPTGNYGYT
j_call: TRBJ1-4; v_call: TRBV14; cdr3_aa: ASSQGIGGVNEKLF
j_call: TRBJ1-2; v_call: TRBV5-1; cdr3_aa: ASSLGQGRDYGYT
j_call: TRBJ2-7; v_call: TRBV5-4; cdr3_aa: ASSLGSGGAYEQY
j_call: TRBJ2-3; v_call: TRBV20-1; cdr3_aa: SARVGHTQY
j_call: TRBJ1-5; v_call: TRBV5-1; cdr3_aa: ASIEGGDQPQH
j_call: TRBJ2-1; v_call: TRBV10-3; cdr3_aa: AISEGVTPYNEQF
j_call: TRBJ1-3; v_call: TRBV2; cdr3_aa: ASSLLDAGNTIY
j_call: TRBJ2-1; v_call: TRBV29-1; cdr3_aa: SVLKGRLNEQF
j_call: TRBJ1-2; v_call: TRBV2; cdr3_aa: ASAVDQIQGIYGYT